These 25 T cell receptor beta chains were sequenced from one sample in a study of OX40 agonist ivuxolimab in advanced cancers. TCRdb's copy holds only in-frame clones and misses some; the assay was immunoSEQ multiplex PCR. The sample gives tens of thousands of clones, 65% to 80% of which show up once; about 14% is in the top ten. The input for sequencing was CD4+ or CD8+ T cells sorted from blood, taken in a trial of the OX40 agonist ivuxolimab. The receptors come from an adult with an advanced solid tumor such as melanoma, head and neck, liver or kidney cancer.

The J gene is TRBJ2-5, the V gene TRBV7-9; D remains unclear. In germline, CDR1 is SEHNR, CDR2 FQNEAQ (reference sequence). The germline V and J ends were trimmed by 1 base and 5 bases, with 8 bases remaining between them. This CDR3 region has 13 residues. This CDR3 reads CASSLGGVETQYF. The CDR3 DNA sequence: TGTGCCAGCAGCTTAGGGGGTGTGGAGACCCAGTACTTC.

The chain carries TRBV4-3 and TRBJ1-2; D may be TRBD1 (5 bases). This CDR3 comprises 16 residues. Trimming removed 5 bases at V and 4 bases at J, with 20 bases between. Per germline, CDR1 LGHNA and CDR2 YSLEER. CDR3 sequence reads: CASSDGTGGEGYGYTF. The CDR3 DNA reads as TGCGCCAGCAGCGATGGGACGGGAGGCGAGGGCTATGGCTACACCTTC.

This rearrangement joins TRBV5-4 to TRBJ2-3; 10 positions agree with TRBD1. In germline, CDR1 is SGHNT, CDR2 YYREEE (reference sequence). The CDR3 is 15 residues long. Trimming took 5 bases from V and 5 from J; bases not matched to a gene: 8. The CDR3 loop reads CASSSTGGLGDTQYF. In nucleotides, the CDR3 is TGTGCCAGCAGTTCGACAGGGGGCTTGGGAGATACGCAGTATTTT. Combining the CDR3 with reference TRBV5-4 and TRBJ2-3 gives the whole variable domain ETGVTQSPTHLIKTRGQQVTLRCSSQSGHNTVSWYQQALGQGPQFIFQYYREEENGRGNFPPRFSGLQFPNYSSELNVNALELDDSALYLCASSSTGGLGDTQYFGPGTRLTVL.

This chain joins TRBV5-6 and TRBJ2-7, with 7 bases identical to TRBD1. The CDR3 loop spans 13 amino acids. J gave up 3 bases and V 4 bases, and 4 bases lay outside the gene matches. CDR1 is SGHDT, CDR2 YYEEEE, per germline. The CDR3 DNA reads as TGTGCCAGCAGCCCGGGACAGCACTACGAGCAGTACTTC. This translates into CASSPGQHYEQYF.

The V gene is TRBV9, the J gene TRBJ2-2; D might be TRBD1 or TRBD2, each matching 5 bases. The germline V gene has CDR1 SGDLS and CDR2 YYNGEE. Trimming cost V 6 bases and J 3 bases, with 18 bases left between them. CDR3 size: 16 residues. CDR3 nucleotides: TGTGCCAGCACCTCGGGGTCGGGGCGCGACACCGGGGAGCTGTTTTTT. Amino acids: CASTSGSGRDTGELFF. The whole variable domain, remainder taken from reference TRBV9 and TRBJ2-2, is DSGVTQTPKHLITATGQRVTLRCSPRSGDLSVYWYQQSLDQGLQFLIQYYNGEERAKGNILERFSAQQFPDLHSELNLSSLELGDSALYFCASTSGSGRDTGELFFGEGSRLTVL.

The rearrangement joins TRBV7-3 to TRBJ2-1; the D gene could be TRBD1 or TRBD2 (5 bases each). From germline, CDR1 is SGHTA and CDR2 FQGTGA. The CDR3 covers 15 residues. Trimming left V 5 bases short and J 2 bases short, with 13 bases between. The CDR3 reads CASSLIGDPYNEQFF. CDR3 bases: TGTGCCAGCAGCCTTATTGGGGACCCCTACAATGAGCAGTTCTTC. Full variable domain (outside the CDR3, taken from reference TRBV7-3 and TRBJ2-1): GAGVSQTPSNKVTEKGKYVELRCDPISGHTALYWYRQSLGQGPEFLIYFQGTGAADDSGLPNDRFFAVRPEGSVSTLKIQRTERGDSAVYLCASSLIGDPYNEQFFGPGTRLTVL.

This clone was detected once. The CDR3 DNA reads TGCGCCAGCAGCCGGCGGCGGGGGCGCAGTGGAAACACCATATATTTT. It translates to CASSRRRGRSGNTIYF. This rearrangement joins TRBV4-1 to TRBJ1-3; D might be TRBD1 (6 bases). Trimming stripped 4 bases from V and 3 bases from J, with 16 bases between. The germline V gene encodes CDR1 MGHRA and CDR2 YSYEKL. CDR3 length: 16 residues.

V is TRBV9 and J is TRBJ2-3; D perhaps matches TRBD2 (7 bases). Deletions cut 0 bases from V and 0 bases from J, with 14 bases between. The CDR3 totals 17 residues. Looked up from germline, CDR1 is SGDLS and CDR2 is YYNGEE. The CDR3 DNA follows: TGTGCCAGCAGCGTAGCGTCGGCGGGGGCTAGCACAGATACGCAGTATTTT. It translates to CASSVASAGASTDTQYF.

This chain uses TRBV27 with TRBJ2-1, with TRBD1 matching 7 bases. The CDR3 is 13 amino acids. Germline lookup yields CDR1 MNHEY and CDR2 SMNVEV (reference sequence). Unmatched junction bases numbered 1, after V lost 2 bases and J lost 6 bases. CDR3 residues: CASSLAGGNEQFF. CDR3 nucleotides: TGTGCCAGCAGTTTAGCAGGGGGCAATGAGCAGTTCTTC.

Within the sample, this clone is medium-sized. This chain's CDR3 is CASSSRPRGPKSPLHF. The CDR3 DNA reads as TGTGCCAGCAGCTCACGCCCTCGGGGCCCAAAATCACCCCTCCACTTT. The chain employs TRBV7-2 and TRBJ1-6; perhaps TRBD1 as D (5 bases). The CDR3 length is 16 residues. The V gene's germline CDR1 is SGHTA and CDR2 FQGNSA. V lost 4 bases and J lost 10, with 20 bases in between.

The CDR3 is CASSPSGTGDGYTF. The CDR3 DNA is TGTGCCAGCAGCCCTTCCGGGACAGGGGATGGCTACACCTTC. The chain recombines TRBV7-3 with TRBJ1-2, with 10 bases lining up with TRBD1. The V segment lost 5 bases and the J segment 6 bases; nucleotides outside the gene matches: 6. There are 14 residues in the CDR3. CDR1 and CDR2 from the germline V gene are SGHTA and FQGTGA.

The chain carries TRBV21-1 and TRBJ1-5; TRBD1 reflects the table's D call only, with no check against the DNA. TRBV21-1 is a listed pseudogene. The CDR3 totals 20 residues. The CDR3 loop reads CASSKGQQGTLPGGNQPQHF. Here the CDR3 DNA reads TGTGCCAGCAGCAAAGGACAGCAGGGGACCTTACCTGGGGGCAATCAGCCCCAGCATTTT.

The rearrangement links TRBV7-9 to TRBJ2-7; 10 nucleotides agree with TRBD2. The CDR3 is made up of 17 amino acids. Per germline, CDR1 SEHNR and CDR2 FQNEAQ (reference sequence). V lost 2 bases, J lost 4 bases, and 11 bases stayed unmatched. The CDR3 sequence: CASSLKGTSAWGYEQYF. The CDR3, as DNA: TGTGCCAGCAGCTTAAAAGGGACTAGCGCCTGGGGTTACGAGCAGTACTTC.

The chain uses TRBV6-6 and TRBJ2-7; unclear D gene. Germline V gene lookup returns CDR1 MNHNY and CDR2 SVGAGI (reference sequence). The CDR3 loop spans 14 amino acids. V was cut by 2 bases and J by 2 bases, with 10 bases left in between. CDR3 sequence reads: CASSYGDGPYEQYF. Here the CDR3 DNA reads TGTGCCAGCAGTTACGGAGACGGACCCTACGAGCAGTACTTC.

Judged by abundance, this clone is medium-sized. This rearrangement joins TRBV27 to TRBJ1-1, with D unresolved. Germline-derived CDR1 and CDR2 are MNHEY and SMNVEV (reference sequence). CDR3 size: 15 residues. V shed 0 bases and J shed 1 base, with 9 bases lying between them. This CDR3 is CASSLSSPPNTEAFF. The CDR3 DNA sequence: TGTGCCAGCAGTTTATCTTCCCCGCCGAACACTGAAGCTTTCTTT.

This clone is medium-sized in the sample. The sample contains more than one DNA sequence encoding this CDR3. The chain is built from TRBV7-3 and TRBJ2-1; the match to TRBD2 covers 8 bases. This CDR3 is 14 amino acids long. Germline lookup yields CDR1 SGHTA and CDR2 FQGTGA. Unmatched junction bases numbered 2, after V lost 2 bases and J lost 5 bases. DNA of the CDR3: TGTGCCAGCAGCTTAGCGGGGGGCAACAATGAGCAGTTCTTC. Translated: CASSLAGGNNEQFF.

V is TRBV9 and J is TRBJ2-3, with a tentative D call TRBD2 (6 bases). Trimming removed 4 bases from V and 4 bases from J, with 16 bases in between. The CDR3 has 15 amino acids. Germline lookup yields CDR1 SGDLS and CDR2 YYNGEE. CDR3 residues: CASSSGAGRSDTQYF. The CDR3 DNA follows: TGTGCCAGCAGCTCAGGCGCAGGGAGGTCAGATACGCAGTATTTT. The full variable domain, rest sourced from reference TRBV9 and TRBJ2-3, is DSGVTQTPKHLITATGQRVTLRCSPRSGDLSVYWYQQSLDQGLQFLIQYYNGEERAKGNILERFSAQQFPDLHSELNLSSLELGDSALYFCASSSGAGRSDTQYFGPGTRLTVL.

This clone was detected once. This chain connects TRBV7-9 to TRBJ2-5; D may be TRBD1 or TRBD2 (5 bases each). V lost 10 bases and J 1 base, leaving 19 bases between the germline ends. Germline V gene lookup returns CDR1 SEHNR and CDR2 FQNEAQ (reference sequence). This CDR3 has 15 residues. As DNA, the CDR3 is TGTGCCAACGCGGCCCTCCGGGACGGCCAAGAGACCCAGTACTTC. It encodes CANAALRDGQETQYF.

The chain combines TRBV7-7 with TRBJ2-7; 12 positions match TRBD2. Germline values: CDR1 SSHAT, CDR2 FNYEAQ (reference sequence). V was clipped by 5 bases and J by 4 bases; unmatched bases: 15. This CDR3 spans 18 amino acids. The DNA for the CDR3 is TGTGCCAGCAGCCCAGGATTGACTAGCGGGGGAGCTCGGTACGAGCAGTACTTC. Translated, it gives CASSPGLTSGGARYEQYF. Full variable domain (missing parts from reference TRBV7-7 and TRBJ2-7): GAGVSQSPRYKVTKRGQDVTLRCDPISSHATLYWYQQALGQGPEFLTYFNYEAQPDKSGLPSDRFSAERPEGSISTLTIQRTEQRDSAMYRCASSPGLTSGGARYEQYFGPGTRLTVT.

The chain carries TRBV6-1 and TRBJ2-4, with 8 nucleotides matching TRBD2. CDR1 MNHNS and CDR2 SASEGT come from the germline V gene. Trimming cost V 4 bases and J 0 bases; bases outside gene matches: 2. The CDR3 is 15 residues long. The CDR3 is CASSGRGVAKNIQYF. In nucleotides, the CDR3 is TGTGCCAGCAGTGGGCGGGGGGTAGCCAAAAACATTCAGTACTTC.

J is TRBJ2-7 and V is TRBV4-3; 9 nucleotides line up with TRBD1. The V gene's germline CDR1 is LGHNA and CDR2 YSLEER. V was pared by 0 bases and J by 3 bases, with 9 bases of the junction left unmatched. This CDR3 contains 17 residues. The CDR3 nucleotides are TGCGCCAGCAGCCAAGAGCCTGCCGGGACAGGGCGCTACGAGCAGTACTTC. Its translation: CASSQEPAGTGRYEQYF.

The rearrangement uses TRBV4-3 and TRBJ2-2, with D uncertain. Germline CDR1 is LGHNA and CDR2 is YSLEER. The V gene lost 4 bases and the J gene lost 4 bases, with 19 bases spanning the gap. This CDR3 spans 17 amino acids. CDR3 residues: CASSPTFPGELTGELFF. Written as DNA, the CDR3 is TGCGCCAGCAGCCCTACTTTTCCCGGTGAACTCACCGGGGAGCTGTTTTTT.

The V call is TRBV7-8, the J call TRBJ2-7, with a weak D call TRBD1 (5 bases). The CDR3 is made up of 14 amino acids. Trimming removed 1 base from V and 4 bases from J, with 11 bases in between. CDR1 and CDR2 from the germline V gene are SGHVS and FQNEAQ. In DNA form, the CDR3 reads TGTGCCAGCAGCTTAGGGGGCAGGGCTTACGAGCAGTACTTC. It specifies CASSLGGRAYEQYF.

J is TRBJ1-1 and V is TRBV2; 7 nucleotides align to TRBD1. The CDR3 length is 13 residues. Germline CDR1 is SNHLY and CDR2 is FYNNEI. The trim removed 5 bases at V and 1 base at J, leaving 1 base unmatched. CDR3 nucleotides: TGTGCCAGCAGTTGGACAGGGAACACTGAAGCTTTCTTT. Translating it yields CASSWTGNTEAFF.

The chain recombines TRBV19 with TRBJ2-7; D is possibly TRBD1 or TRBD2 (5 bases each). CDR3 size: 12 residues. Germline-derived CDR1 and CDR2 are LNHDA and SQIVND (reference sequence). With 10 bases removed from V and 7 bases from J, the gap between germline ends came to 17 bases. The CDR3 bases are TGTGCCACCAGGGCCGGGCCGGGAGAGCAGTACTTC. Translating gives CATRAGPGEQYF.